The clone carrying this T cell receptor (beta chain) came up many times. This sample was taken from a study of tumor-infiltrating lymphocytes in oesophageal squamous cell carcinoma. Germline assignment: CDR1 LNHDA and CDR2 SQIVND (reference sequence). CDR3 size: 15 residues. TCRdb reprocessed the PCR reads with MiXCR, giving one entry per CDR3 protein. The table lists just under 20,000 distinct CDR3 sequences, more than 35% of them singletons. The chain carries TRBV19 and TRBJ2-5, with D perhaps TRBD2 (6 bases). The J call may be faulty, since TRBJ2-7 better matches the DNA end. Sample: esophageal tumor tissue. This clonotype originated in a male donor with esophageal squamous cell carcinoma. The CDR3, as DNA: TGTGCCAGTAGTATAGCCGGGAGAGAGATTTACGAGCAGTACTTC. Translating it yields CASSIAGREIYEQYF.